This is a list of T cell receptor beta chains from one sample in a study of regulatory T cells in long-lasting Graves disease. TCRdb analysed the multiplex PCR reads with MiXCR anew, one entry per CDR3 protein. The sample includes about 440,000 distinct CDR3 sequences, more than 12% of them seen just once. These data also featured in a second study, about T cells in Graves' hyperthyroidism and ophthalmopathy.

The input for sequencing was peripheral blood mononuclear cells (PBMCs), taken at new diagnosis, from a patient treated with antithyroid drugs. Every receptor here comes from a woman in her thirties with Graves disease. CDR3s include the opening cysteine and the closing phenylalanine or tryptophan. The D gene is left open where the match is weak. The size entry is marked missing in some rows and otherwise reads once, few, many or a size class.

d_call	v_call	j_call	clone_size	cdr3_nt	cdr3_aa
TRBD2	TRBV24-1	TRBJ2-1	.	TGTGCCGCCAGTGATCGCCCCACAACTAGCGGGAGGGCCCTCGAGCAGTTCTTC	CAASDRPTTSGRALEQFF
.	TRBV20-1	TRBJ2-7	many	TGCAGTGCTAGAGAAGGGAACTACGAGCAGTACTTC	CSAREGNYEQYF
.	TRBV10-3	TRBJ2-5	.	TGTGCCATCAGACGGGATGGAGGGGAGACCCAGTACTTC	CAIRRDGGETQYF
.	TRBV11-2	TRBJ2-5	many	TGTGCCAGCAGCACGGACAGCGTAGGTCGGACCCAGTACTTC	CASSTDSVGRTQYF
.	TRBV6-2/TRBV6-3	TRBJ2-3	.	TGTGCCAGCAGAGAGATGGCAGATACGCAGTATTTT	CASREMADTQYF
.	TRBV9	TRBJ2-3	.	TGTGCCAGCAGCGTAAAAGCGGGTTACACAGATACGCAGTATTTT	CASSVKAGYTDTQYF
TRBD2	TRBV24-1	TRBJ2-7	.	TGTGCCACCAGTGACACTAGCGGGAGCCCGTACGAGCAGTACTTC	CATSDTSGSPYEQYF
.	TRBV2	TRBJ1-2	many	TGTGCCAGCAGTGTAAGCGGCTACACCTTC	CASSVSGYTF
TRBD1	TRBV3-1	TRBJ1-3	many	TGTGCCAGCAGCCGACAAACAGGGGCCTCTGGAAACACCATATATTTT	CASSRQTGASGNTIYF
.	TRBV7-3	TRBJ1-1	many	TGTGCCAGCAGCCCGAGTAGGGATACTGAAGCTTTCTTT	CASSPSRDTEAFF
.	TRBV4-1	TRBJ2-7	.	TGCGCCAGCAGCCACCCCGGGGCGTACGACGAGCAGTACTTC	CASSHPGAYDEQYF
.	TRBV12-3/TRBV12-4	TRBJ1-4	many	TGTGCCAGCAGTTTATTCAGGGTTGGTGGCGAACTGTTTTTT	CASSLFRVGGELFF
.	TRBV11-1	TRBJ1-4	many	TGTGCCAGCAGCCAACCGCATGAAAAACTGTTTTTT	CASSQPHEKLFF
TRBD1	TRBV20-1	TRBJ2-7	few	TGCAGTGCTACAAACAGGGGCGAGTCCTACGAGCAGTACTTC	CSATNRGESYEQYF
TRBD2	TRBV6-2/TRBV6-3	TRBJ2-1	many	TGTGCCAGCAGTTACGGTTCTAGCGGGAGGGCCGGCAATGAGCAGTTCTTC	CASSYGSSGRAGNEQFF
.	TRBV6-1	TRBJ1-1	many	TGTGCCAGCAGTAGAGAACAGGGTGGCGCTGAAGCTTTCTTT	CASSREQGGAEAFF
.	TRBV29-1	TRBJ2-7	many	TGCAGCGTTGGAAACCGCTACGAGCAGTACTTC	CSVGNRYEQYF
TRBD2	TRBV18	TRBJ2-1	few	TGTGCCAGCTGCCCGACTAGCGATTACAATGAGCAGTTCTTC	CASCPTSDYNEQFF
.	TRBV28	TRBJ1-3	.	TGTGCCAGCAGTTTATGGCGGGGGGGGACGGGAAACACCATATATTTT	CASSLWRGGTGNTIYF
.	TRBV24-1	TRBJ2-3	.	TGTGCCACCAGTGATAATACTCGCCCAGATACGCAGTATTTT	CATSDNTRPDTQYF
TRBD1	TRBV3-1	TRBJ1-1	many	TGTGCCAGCAGCCTGGGACAGGGCGGGGGAGCTTTCTTT	CASSLGQGGGAFF
.	TRBV5-1	TRBJ2-1	.	TGCGCCAGCAGCTTCGGGGGACAGAGCTACAATGAGCAGTTCTTC	CASSFGGQSYNEQFF
TRBD1	TRBV20-1	TRBJ2-2	many	TGCAGTTCTTATGGACAGGGAGGCACCGGGGAGCTGTTTTTT	CSSYGQGGTGELFF
.	TRBV28	TRBJ2-1	few	TGTGCCAGCAGTCCCGGGGGACGCTCCTACAATGAGCAGTTCTTC	CASSPGGRSYNEQFF
.	TRBV7-3	TRBJ2-1	many	TGTGCCAGCAGCTACGACAAAAACAATGAGCAGTTCTTC	CASSYDKNNEQFF
TRBD2	TRBV4-2	TRBJ2-1	.	TGTGCCAGCAGCCGAGATCCCCTCCCTAGCGGGAGGAATGAGCAGTTCTTC	CASSRDPLPSGRNEQFF
.	TRBV24-1	TRBJ1-3	.	TGTGCCACCAGTGGGGGCTCTGGAAACACCATATATTTT	CATSGGSGNTIYF
.	TRBV10-3	TRBJ1-1	many	TGTGCCATCAGTGCAACCGACGGGAACACTGAAGCTTTCTTT	CAISATDGNTEAFF
.	TRBV10-3	TRBJ2-7	.	TGTGCCATCAGTGAGTTCGGGACAACGGTGCGAGGCGAGCAGTACTTC	CAISEFGTTVRGEQYF
.	TRBV18	TRBJ2-7	.	TGTGCCAGCTCACCTGACCTCACTAGCTCCTACGAGCAGTACTTC	CASSPDLTSSYEQYF
.	TRBV12-3/TRBV12-4	TRBJ2-3	.	TGTGCCAGCAGTCACCCTTTCGCCTCTAGTCCCACAGATACGCAGTATTTT	CASSHPFASSPTDTQYF
TRBD2	TRBV3-1	TRBJ2-7	few	TGTGCCAGCAGCCAAGGAACGAGCGGGAGGCTCTACGAGCAGTACTTC	CASSQGTSGRLYEQYF
TRBD1	TRBV28	TRBJ1-2	many	TGTGCCAGCAGTGCGACAGGGGAAGGCTACACCTTC	CASSATGEGYTF
TRBD2	TRBV5-1	TRBJ2-1	many	TGCGCCAGTGGGGAAAACGGGGGGGCATACAATGAGCAGTTCTTC	CASGENGGAYNEQFF
.	TRBV7-2	TRBJ2-7	many	TGTGCTGGGGCGGACGTCTCCTACGAGCAGTACTTC	CAGADVSYEQYF
.	TRBV2	TRBJ2-6	many	TGTGCTAGCAGTGAGGAGGTCCTACGGTACTCTGGGGCCAACGTCCTGACTTTC	CASSEEVLRYSGANVLTF
.	TRBV19	TRBJ1-5	.	TGTGCCAGTAGTATAGAAGACGGTGGGTATCAGCCCCAGCATTTT	CASSIEDGGYQPQHF
TRBD2	TRBV11-3	TRBJ2-7	many	TGTGCCAGCAGCCTCGCGGGGCGGGAGACTACCTACGAGCAGTACTTC	CASSLAGRETTYEQYF
.	TRBV5-6	TRBJ2-7	many	TGTGCCAGCAGCCCGCGTGGCGGCTCCTACGAGCAGTACTTC	CASSPRGGSYEQYF
.	TRBV28	TRBJ2-2	few	TGTGCCAGCAGGGCAGGGAAGCAGAACACCGGGGAGCTGTTTTTT	CASRAGKQNTGELFF
.	TRBV9	TRBJ2-3	few	TGTGCCAGCAGCGGAGGGCACCGTACGCAGTATTTT	CASSGGHRTQYF
.	TRBV20-1	TRBJ2-1	many	TGCAGTGCTAGTCCTTTCGGGGAAAAGCAGTTCTTC	CSASPFGEKQFF
.	TRBV27	TRBJ2-1	many	TGTGCCAGCAGTTTAGGGGTCCAATGGGGGGAGCAGTTCTTC	CASSLGVQWGEQFF
.	TRBV11-2	TRBJ2-3	.	TGTGCCAGCAGCTTAGGTGGGGCCTACACAGATACGCAGTATTTT	CASSLGGAYTDTQYF
TRBD1	TRBV2	TRBJ1-1	many	TGTGCCAGCAGGGGACAGGCCATGAACACTGAAGCTTTCTTT	CASRGQAMNTEAFF
.	TRBV5-1	TRBJ2-7	many	TGCGCCAGCAGCCTCCTCCTTGGAGGACCCTACGAGCAGTACTTC	CASSLLLGGPYEQYF
.	TRBV11-2	TRBJ2-4	many	TGTGCCAGCAGCTTTATTCTGCCCGGTGCCAAAAACATTCAGTACTTC	CASSFILPGAKNIQYF
.	TRBV12-3/TRBV12-4	TRBJ2-7	many	TGTGCCAGCAGTTTTAGGCAGGGAGGCGAGCAGTACTTC	CASSFRQGGEQYF
.	TRBV7-8	TRBJ1-4	.	TGTGCCAGCAGCTTAGTTGGAGGAAGAACAGATGAAAAACTGTTTTTT	CASSLVGGRTDEKLFF
TRBD2	TRBV9	TRBJ2-1	few	TGTGCCAGCAGCGGAGGGACTAGCGGGCCCTACAATGAGCAGTTCTTC	CASSGGTSGPYNEQFF
TRBD1	TRBV29-1	TRBJ1-2	.	TGCAGCGTTTGGGACAGGGTGAATGGCTACACCTTC	CSVWDRVNGYTF
.	TRBV15	TRBJ1-2	few	TGTGCCACCAGCAGAGAGTTGTGGGGGCAATATGGCTACACCTTC	CATSRELWGQYGYTF
.	TRBV10-2	TRBJ2-3	few	TGCGCCAGCAGTGAGTTCGGGAGAGCGGATACGCAGTATTTT	CASSEFGRADTQYF
.	TRBV6-2/TRBV6-3	TRBJ1-1	many	TGTGCCAGCAGTTACCCGGGTCCCATGAACACTGAAGCTTTCTTT	CASSYPGPMNTEAFF
TRBD2	TRBV6-2/TRBV6-3	TRBJ2-2	.	TGTGCCAGCAGCCACCTAGCGGCGAACACCGGGGAGCTGTTTTTT	CASSHLAANTGELFF